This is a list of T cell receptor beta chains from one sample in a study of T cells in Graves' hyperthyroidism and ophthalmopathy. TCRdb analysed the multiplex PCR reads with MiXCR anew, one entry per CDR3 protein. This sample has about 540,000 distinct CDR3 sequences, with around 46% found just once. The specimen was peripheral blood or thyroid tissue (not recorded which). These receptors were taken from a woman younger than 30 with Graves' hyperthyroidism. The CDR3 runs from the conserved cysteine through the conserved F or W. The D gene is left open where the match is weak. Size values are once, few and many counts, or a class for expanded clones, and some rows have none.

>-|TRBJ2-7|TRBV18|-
TGTGCCAGCTCCCCGACAGGTGCCGAGCAGTACTTC
CASSPTGAEQYF
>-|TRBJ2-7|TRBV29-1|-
TGCAGCGTACTAGGGGGTTACGAGCAGTACTTC
CSVLGGYEQYF
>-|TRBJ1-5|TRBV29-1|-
TGCAGCGCTAGACAGTATAGCAATCAGCCCCAGCATTTT
CSARQYSNQPQHF
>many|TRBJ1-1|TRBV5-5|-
TGTGCCAGCAGCCTGGAAACTTGGACGATCGGCACTGAAGCTTTCTTT
CASSLETWTIGTEAFF
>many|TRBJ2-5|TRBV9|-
TGTGCCAGCAACGTATCCCCGCGACAGGTGGGAGAGACCCAGTACTTC
CASNVSPRQVGETQYF
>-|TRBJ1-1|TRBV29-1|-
TGCAGCGTTGATAGCGGGGGGGCTGACATGAACACTGAAGCTTTCTTT
CSVDSGGADMNTEAFF
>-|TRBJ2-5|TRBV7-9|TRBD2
TGTGCCAGCAGCCGACTAGCGGGAGACTTGGAGACCCAGTACTTC
CASSRLAGDLETQYF
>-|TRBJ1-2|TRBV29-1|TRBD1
TGCAGCGGGGGTGGGGGGCTCCAGGACAGGAGTAACTATGGCTACACCTTC
CSGGGGLQDRSNYGYTF
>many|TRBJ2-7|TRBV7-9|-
TGTGCCAGCAGCACGGGACAAAACTACGAGCAGTACTTC
CASSTGQNYEQYF
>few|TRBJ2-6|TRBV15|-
TGTGCCACCAGCGGAGGGCCACGGGCCAACGTCCTGACTTTC
CATSGGPRANVLTF
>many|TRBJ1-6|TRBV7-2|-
TGTGCCAGCAGTCTCTTGGGTAGTATGGATTCACCCCTCCACTTT
CASSLLGSMDSPLHF
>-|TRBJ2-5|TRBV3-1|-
TGTGCCAGCAGCCAAACGGGAGATGTAAAGACCCAGTACTTC
CASSQTGDVKTQYF
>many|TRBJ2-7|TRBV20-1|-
TGCAGTGCTAGGGTTCCAATCTCCTACGAGCAGTACTTC
CSARVPISYEQYF
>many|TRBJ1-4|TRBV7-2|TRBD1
TGTGCCAGCAGCCCGGGGCAGGGGGCGGAGGAAAAACTGTTTTTT
CASSPGQGAEEKLFF
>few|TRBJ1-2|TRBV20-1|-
TGCAGTGCTAGACAGGGGACTAACTATGGCTACACCTTC
CSARQGTNYGYTF
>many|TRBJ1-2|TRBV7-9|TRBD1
TGTGCCAGCAGCACGGGACAGGTCCTAGTCTTC
CASSTGQVLVF